One sample yielded the 20 T cell receptor beta chains listed below, sequenced in a study of T cell responses to AZD1222 COVID-19 vaccine. The table came from immunoSEQ multiplex PCR; TCRdb's copy has only in-frame clones and leaves some out. The sample lists roughly 130,000 clones, approximately 88% occurring once. The input for sequencing was peripheral blood, taken on day 0 of MenACWY control vaccination. The receptors stem from an adult in good health.

The chain combines TRBV5-4 with TRBJ2-7, with 7 bases that match TRBD1. The CDR3 extends over 14 amino acids. Germline CDR1 SGHNT, CDR2 YYREEE (reference sequence). V lost 5 bases and J lost 2; bases outside the gene matches: 7. The CDR3 DNA reads TGTGCCAGCAGACGCCGGGACAGAACCTACGAGCAGTACTTC. It encodes CASRRRDRTYEQYF. The whole variable domain, remainder taken from reference TRBV5-4 and TRBJ2-7, is ETGVTQSPTHLIKTRGQQVTLRCSSQSGHNTVSWYQQALGQGPQFIFQYYREEENGRGNFPPRFSGLQFPNYSSELNVNALELDDSALYLCASRRRDRTYEQYFGPGTRLTVT.

The gene calls are TRBV19 and TRBJ1-3, with 7 bases that match TRBD1. CDR3 length: 15 residues. Germline V lookup: CDR1 LNHDA, CDR2 SQIVND (reference sequence). J gave up 2 bases and V 5 bases, and 6 bases lay outside the gene matches. CDR3: CASSARGEPGNTIYF. In DNA, the CDR3 is TGTGCCAGTAGTGCCAGGGGGGAACCTGGAAACACCATATATTTT.

The chain carries TRBV4-1 and TRBJ2-1, with D perhaps TRBD2 (5 bases). This CDR3 is 15 amino acids long. Trimming took 0 bases from V and 7 from J, leaving 13 bases between them. CDR1 is MGHRA, CDR2 YSYEKL, per germline. CDR3 nucleotide sequence: TGCGCCAGCAGCCAAGAGGGGAGACGGGAAAATGAGCAGTTCTTC. Its protein product is CASSQEGRRENEQFF.

This chain connects TRBV5-5 to TRBJ2-7; maybe TRBD2 (5 bases). CDR1 is SGHKS, CDR2 YYEKEE, per germline (reference sequence). Trimming shortened V by 2 bases and J by 0 bases, and 21 bases separated the two germline ends. CDR3 length equals 18 residues. CDR3 in amino acids: CASSLRIVARGNSYEQYF. The DNA for the CDR3 is TGTGCCAGCAGCTTACGAATTGTGGCTAGAGGGAACTCCTACGAGCAGTACTTC.

The chain is built from TRBV27 and TRBJ1-5; D might be TRBD1 (6 bases). The CDR3 loop spans 15 amino acids. The germline V gene has CDR1 MNHEY and CDR2 SMNVEV (reference sequence). V dropped 5 bases and J dropped 2 bases, with 13 bases sitting between them. The CDR3 DNA reads as TGTGCCAGCAGTCCGTACAGGGTAGGCAATCAGCCCCAGCATTTT. It is translated as CASSPYRVGNQPQHF.

The V and J genes are TRBV28 and TRBJ2-7, with 11 bases lining up with TRBD2. The CDR3 has 16 residues. V lost 3 bases to trimming and J lost 1 base; unmatched junction nucleotides: 5. Germline CDR1 and CDR2: MDHEN and SYDVKM. CDR3 protein: CASSFSGLAVSYEQYF. CDR3 DNA sequence: TGTGCCAGCAGTTTTTCGGGACTAGCGGTGTCCTACGAGCAGTACTTC.

V and J are TRBV28 and TRBJ2-7; possibly TRBD2 for D (5 bases). With 6 bases removed from V and 7 bases from J, the gap between germline ends came to 19 bases. The germline V gene encodes CDR1 MDHEN and CDR2 SYDVKM. The length of the CDR3 is 14 residues. CDR3 sequence (DNA): TGTGCCAGCAGGGAGCGGAACGCAGGAAGTGAGCAGTACTTC. The encoded protein is CASRERNAGSEQYF.

The CDR3 nucleotides read TGTGCCAGCAGTCCAGGGACGGCGAACACCGGGGAGCTGTTTTTT. Translated, it gives CASSPGTANTGELFF. This chain uses TRBV28 with TRBJ2-2, with D possibly being TRBD1 or TRBD2 (5 bases each). Germline V lookup: CDR1 MDHEN, CDR2 SYDVKM. V was pared by 5 bases and J by 0 bases, with 10 bases between. CDR3 length equals 15 residues.

The rearrangement links TRBV30 to TRBJ2-7, with 8 bases matching TRBD2. This CDR3 is built from 15 residues. V gave up 2 bases and J gave up 6 bases; unmatched junction bases: 12. Germline CDR1 reads GTSNPN; CDR2 reads SVGIG (reference sequence). CDR3: CAWSPLSGGAVEQYF. The DNA of the CDR3 is TGTGCCTGGAGTCCCCTTTCGGGGGGGGCGGTCGAGCAGTACTTC.

The chain has TRBV7-8 and TRBJ2-3; D might be TRBD2 (5 bases). Deletions cut 2 bases from V and 0 bases from J, with 12 bases between. Germline assignment: CDR1 SGHVS and CDR2 FQNEAQ. The CDR3 has 16 amino acids. CDR3 DNA sequence: TGTGCCAGCAGCTTATCAGGAGCGGCTAGCACAGATACGCAGTATTTT. Translation gives CASSLSGAASTDTQYF.

This clone was detected once. The chain combines TRBV4-2 with TRBJ2-3; 7 nucleotides agree with TRBD2. The CDR3 is made up of 18 amino acids. The V segment lost 0 bases and the J segment 2 bases; nucleotides outside the gene matches: 11. CDR1 is LGHNA, CDR2 YNFKEQ, per germline. This CDR3 reads CASSQEYGLVGITDTQYF. CDR3 DNA sequence: TGTGCCAGCAGCCAAGAATATGGACTAGTAGGGATCACAGATACGCAGTATTTT.

The V and J genes are TRBV29-1 and TRBJ2-1; either TRBD1 or TRBD2 may fit D (5 bases each). Germline CDR1 and CDR2: SQVTM and ANQGSEA. The CDR3 runs 14 residues. Trimming removed 6 bases at V and 7 bases at J, with 19 bases between. For the CDR3, the DNA is TGCAGCGTGGTCACCGGCCGGGGACGGAATGAGCAGTTCTTC. This translates into CSVVTGRGRNEQFF.

The V and J genes are TRBV18 and TRBJ1-2, with TRBD1 matching 8 bases. Germline V gene lookup returns CDR1 KGHSH and CDR2 LQKENI. J gave up 3 bases and V 5 bases, and 8 bases lay outside the gene matches. The CDR3 covers 15 residues. As DNA, the CDR3 is TGTGCCAGCTCAACTAGGACAGGGCTCGACTATGGCTACACCTTC. Translated: CASSTRTGLDYGYTF.

This chain uses TRBV5-1 with TRBJ2-1, with a weak D call TRBD1 (7 bases). From germline, CDR1 is SGHRS and CDR2 YFSETQ. The CDR3 covers 16 residues. Trimming pared 4 bases from V and 8 bases from J, leaving 22 bases between. The CDR3 protein is CASSPQVVQGGDEQFF. The CDR3 region has the DNA TGCGCCAGCAGCCCCCAGGTGGTCCAGGGGGGTGATGAGCAGTTCTTC.

The CDR3 region has the DNA TGTGCCAGCAAAGATTCGGGTTGGGATGAAAAACTGTTTTTT. Its translation is CASKDSGWDEKLFF. The chain has TRBV6-5 and TRBJ1-4; D is ambiguous. Per the germline V gene, CDR1 is MNHEY and CDR2 is SVGAGI. The CDR3 has 14 amino acids. The V end was cut by 7 bases, the J end by 6 bases, with 15 bases between.

The V and J genes are TRBV24-1 and TRBJ1-5; D call uncertain. CDR1 and CDR2 (germline): KGHDR, SFDVKD. CDR3 length: 15 amino acids. V dropped 2 bases and J dropped 11 bases, with 18 bases sitting between them. The CDR3: CATSDSTGFKSAQHF. The CDR3 nucleotides read TGTGCCACCAGTGATTCCACGGGCTTCAAAAGTGCCCAGCATTTT.

V is TRBV7-2 and J is TRBJ2-7, with a weak D call TRBD1 (7 bases). The germline V and J ends were trimmed by 1 base and 0 bases, with 13 bases remaining between them. Germline V gene lookup returns CDR1 SGHTA and CDR2 FQGNSA. This CDR3 has 16 residues. The CDR3 sequence is CASSLEGRGVSYEQYF. The CDR3 DNA is TGTGCCAGCAGCTTAGAGGGCAGGGGGGTCTCCTACGAGCAGTACTTC.

The genes are TRBV18 and TRBJ2-2, with 15 bases identical to TRBD2. Germline CDR1 is KGHSH and CDR2 is LQKENI. J gave up 4 bases and V 0 bases, and 6 bases lay outside the gene matches. The CDR3 covers 19 residues. The CDR3 region has the DNA TGTGCCAGCTCACCACCAGGACTAGCGGGAGGGCATGGCACCGGGGAGCTGTTTTTT. Residues: CASSPPGLAGGHGTGELFF.

The V and J genes are TRBV5-4 and TRBJ1-1; D ambiguous. Germline V gives CDR1 SGHNT, CDR2 YYREEE (reference sequence). Trimming cost V 0 bases and J 2 bases, with 14 bases left between them. The CDR3 spans 16 residues. The CDR3 is CASSLGGQLGNTEAFF. The CDR3 nucleotides are TGTGCCAGCAGCTTGGGGGGTCAGTTGGGTAACACTGAAGCTTTCTTT. Using reference TRBV5-4 and TRBJ1-1 for the parts outside the CDR3, the full variable domain is ETGVTQSPTHLIKTRGQQVTLRCSSQSGHNTVSWYQQALGQGPQFIFQYYREEENGRGNFPPRFSGLQFPNYSSELNVNALELDDSALYLCASSLGGQLGNTEAFFGQGTRLTVV.

The rearrangement joins TRBV10-1 to TRBJ2-1; 13 nucleotides align to TRBD2. Trimming cost V 1 base and J 6 bases; bases outside gene matches: 3. The germline V gene has CDR1 WNHNN and CDR2 SYGVQD (reference sequence). The CDR3 has 16 amino acids. The CDR3 region is CASSEFGLAGVNEQFF. The CDR3, as DNA: TGCGCCAGCAGTGAGTTCGGACTAGCGGGAGTCAATGAGCAGTTCTTC.